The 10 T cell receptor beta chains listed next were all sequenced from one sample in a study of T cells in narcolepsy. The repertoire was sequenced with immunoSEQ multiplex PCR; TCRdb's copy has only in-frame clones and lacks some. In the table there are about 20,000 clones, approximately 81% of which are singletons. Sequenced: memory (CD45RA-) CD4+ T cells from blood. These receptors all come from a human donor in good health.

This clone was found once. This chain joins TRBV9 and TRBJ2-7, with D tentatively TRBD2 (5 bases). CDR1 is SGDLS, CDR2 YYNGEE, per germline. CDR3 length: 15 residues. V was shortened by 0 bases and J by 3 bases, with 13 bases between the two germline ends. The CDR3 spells CASSVGVGRIYEQYF. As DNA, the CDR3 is TGTGCCAGCAGCGTAGGAGTAGGGAGAATCTACGAGCAGTACTTC.

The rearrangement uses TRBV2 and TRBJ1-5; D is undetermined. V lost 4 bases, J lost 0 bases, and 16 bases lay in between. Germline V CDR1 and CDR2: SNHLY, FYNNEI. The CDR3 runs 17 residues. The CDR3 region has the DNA TGTGCCAGCAGTGTTAGCGGTCCCCCAGTTAGCAATCAGCCCCAGCATTTT. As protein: CASSVSGPPVSNQPQHF.

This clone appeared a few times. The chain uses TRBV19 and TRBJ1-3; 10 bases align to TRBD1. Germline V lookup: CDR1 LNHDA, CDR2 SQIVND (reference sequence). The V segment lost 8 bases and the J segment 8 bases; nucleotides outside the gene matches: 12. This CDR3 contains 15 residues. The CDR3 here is CASSLTGTGEYTIYF. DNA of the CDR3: TGTGCCAGTTCCCTGACCGGGACAGGGGAATACACCATATATTTT.

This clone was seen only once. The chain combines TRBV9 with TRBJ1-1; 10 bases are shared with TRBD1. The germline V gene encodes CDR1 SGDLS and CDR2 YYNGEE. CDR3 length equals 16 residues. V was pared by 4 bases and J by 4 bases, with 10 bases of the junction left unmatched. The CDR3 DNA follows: TGTGCCAGCAGCCTTGGGGGACAGGGGCGAGGCACTGAAGCTTTCTTT. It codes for CASSLGGQGRGTEAFF.

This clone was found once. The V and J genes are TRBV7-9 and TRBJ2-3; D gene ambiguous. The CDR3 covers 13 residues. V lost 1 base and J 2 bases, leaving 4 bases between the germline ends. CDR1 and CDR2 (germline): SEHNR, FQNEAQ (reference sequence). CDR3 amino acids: CASSLETTDTQYF. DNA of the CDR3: TGTGCCAGCAGCTTAGAGACCACAGATACGCAGTATTTT. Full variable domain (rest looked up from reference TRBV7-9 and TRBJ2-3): DTGVSQNPRHKITKRGQNVTFRCDPISEHNRLYWYRQTLGQGPEFLTYFQNEAQLEKSRLLSDRFSAERPKGSFSTLEIQRTEQGDSAMYLCASSLETTDTQYFGPGTRLTVL.

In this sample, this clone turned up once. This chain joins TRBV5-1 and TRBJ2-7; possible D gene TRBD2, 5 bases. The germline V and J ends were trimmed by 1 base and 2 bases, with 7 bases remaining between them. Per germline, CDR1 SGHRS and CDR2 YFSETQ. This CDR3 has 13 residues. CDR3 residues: CASSLMEAYEQYF. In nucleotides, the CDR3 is TGCGCCAGCAGCTTGATGGAGGCCTACGAGCAGTACTTC.

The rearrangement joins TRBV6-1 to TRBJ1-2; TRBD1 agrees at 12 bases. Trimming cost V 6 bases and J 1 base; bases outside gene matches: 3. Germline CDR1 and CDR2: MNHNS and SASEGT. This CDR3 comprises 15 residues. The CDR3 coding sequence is TGTGCCAGCAGGGGACAGGGGGCGGGTAACTATGGCTACACCTTC. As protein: CASRGQGAGNYGYTF.

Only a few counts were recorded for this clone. The chain's CDR3 is CASAVQRGAGELFF. As DNA, the CDR3 is TGTGCCAGCGCGGTGCAGCGGGGGGCCGGGGAGCTGTTTTTT. The chain employs TRBV2 and TRBJ2-2; 9 bases match TRBD2. Unmatched junction bases numbered 7, after V lost 8 bases and J lost 6 bases. The germline V gene encodes CDR1 SNHLY and CDR2 FYNNEI. There are 14 residues in the CDR3.

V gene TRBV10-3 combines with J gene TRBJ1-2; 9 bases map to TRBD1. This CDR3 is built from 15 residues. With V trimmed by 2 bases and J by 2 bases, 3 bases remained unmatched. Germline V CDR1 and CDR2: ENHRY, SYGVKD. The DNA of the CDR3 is TGTGCCATCAGTGAGGCGGGACAGGGCAACTATGGCTACACCTTC. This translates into CAISEAGQGNYGYTF.

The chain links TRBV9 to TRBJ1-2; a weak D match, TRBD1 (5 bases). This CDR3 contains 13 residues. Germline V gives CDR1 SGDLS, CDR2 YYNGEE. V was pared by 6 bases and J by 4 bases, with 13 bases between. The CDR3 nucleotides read TGTGCCAGCACGGATGGGGCTTTCTATGGCTACACCTTC. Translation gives CASTDGAFYGYTF.